This is a list of T cell receptor beta chains from one sample in a study of Graves' ophthalmopathy and Graves' hyperthyroidism. TCRdb called the multiplex PCR reads again in MiXCR, with one record for every CDR3 protein. Among about 1.2 million distinct CDR3 sequences listed, about 36% were seen once. Sequencing was carried out using peripheral blood or thyroid tissue (not recorded which). All receptors come from an adult man with Graves' hyperthyroidism. Each CDR3 is given with its conserved first and last residue. D genes are given only for firm matches. Clone size appears in some rows only: once, few, many, or a class for an expanded clone.

D	V	J	size	CDR3	DNA
NA	TRBV6-5	TRBJ1-4	many	CASSYSRAREKLFF	TGTGCCAGCAGTTATTCCCGGGCGAGGGAAAAACTGTTTTTT
NA	TRBV10-3	TRBJ1-1	NA	CASSDWRDTEAFF	TGTGCCAGCAGCGATTGGAGGGACACTGAAGCTTTCTTT
NA	TRBV18	TRBJ2-5	few	CASSPPARLRSQYF	TGTGCCAGCTCACCACCGGCCCGGCTACGGTCCCAGTACTTC
NA	TRBV4-3	TRBJ1-2	NA	CASSQGSPPGDHGYTF	TGCGCCAGCAGCCAAGGGTCGCCCCCGGGGGATCATGGCTACACCTTC
NA	TRBV20-1	TRBJ2-7	many	CSAREPRGDSYEQYF	TGCAGTGCTAGGGAACCCAGGGGGGACTCCTACGAGCAGTACTTC
NA	TRBV10-3	TRBJ2-7	few	CASSHGQFPPIEQYF	TGTGCCAGCAGTCATGGACAGTTTCCCCCTATCGAGCAGTACTTC
NA	TRBV15	TRBJ1-2	many	CATSRKYRDSLYGYTF	TGTGCCACCAGCAGAAAATACAGGGATTCACTCTATGGCTACACCTTC
NA	TRBV7-2	TRBJ2-7	NA	CASSLPSITYEQYF	TGTGCCAGCAGCTTACCAAGTATCACCTACGAGCAGTACTTC
NA	TRBV27	TRBJ1-2	few	CASSLSSIESYGYTF	TGTGCCAGCAGTTTATCTTCTATAGAGTCCTATGGCTACACCTTC
TRBD2	TRBV5-1	TRBJ2-2	few	CASSPTIGLAGGPGGELFF	TGCGCCAGCAGCCCAACGATAGGACTAGCGGGGGGCCCCGGCGGGGAGCTGTTTTTT
NA	TRBV10-3	TRBJ1-1	NA	CAISERVANTEAFF	TGTGCCATCAGTGAGAGGGTAGCTAACACTGAAGCTTTCTTT
NA	TRBV6-5	TRBJ1-6	NA	CASSSGGIWHSPLHF	TGTGCCAGCAGCTCGGGGGGCATATGGCATTCACCCCTCCACTTT
TRBD1	TRBV5-4	TRBJ2-7	many	CASSLRDRTYEQYF	TGTGCCAGCAGCTTGAGGGACAGGACCTACGAGCAGTACTTC
TRBD1	TRBV20-1	TRBJ1-1	NA	CSHRGPLNTEAFF	TGCAGTCATAGGGGGCCTCTGAACACTGAAGCTTTCTTT
NA	TRBV9	TRBJ1-6	NA	CASSVRTALDSPLHF	TGTGCCAGCAGCGTACGGACTGCCTTGGATTCACCCCTCCACTTT
NA	TRBV14	TRBJ2-7	NA	CASSVYRNSYEQYF	TGTGCCAGCAGCGTGTACCGTAACTCCTACGAGCAGTACTTC
NA	TRBV25-1	TRBJ1-2	many	CASSEWLRGGGLGYTF	TGTGCCAGCAGTGAATGGTTGCGTGGGGGGGGCCTTGGCTACACCTTC
NA	TRBV20-1	TRBJ2-5	few	CSAHEAGVSQPQYF	TGCAGTGCTCACGAGGCAGGGGTCAGTCAGCCCCAGTACTTC
NA	TRBV19	TRBJ2-1	once	CASSIQVGTYEQFF	TGTGCCAGTAGTATCCAAGTCGGGACCTATGAGCAGTTCTTC
NA	TRBV7-8	TRBJ2-7	NA	CASSQESHNYEQYF	TGTGCCAGCAGCCAAGAGTCACATAACTACGAGCAGTACTTC
NA	TRBV14	TRBJ2-5	many	CASSQAALIETQYF	TGTGCCAGCAGCCAAGCGGCCCTGATAGAGACCCAGTACTTC
NA	TRBV29-1	TRBJ2-7	NA	CSVSGTSSYEQYF	TGCAGCGTCTCCGGGACCTCATCCTACGAGCAGTACTTC
NA	TRBV7-2	TRBJ1-2	many	CASSLGGRPYGYTF	TGTGCCAGCAGCTTAGGCGGCAGGCCCTATGGCTACACCTTC
TRBD1	TRBV5-5	TRBJ1-4	many	CASSEQGSNEKLFF	TGTGCCAGCAGTGAACAGGGGTCTAATGAAAAACTGTTTTTT
NA	TRBV11-2	TRBJ2-7	NA	CASSSGYILFSEQYF	TGTGCCAGCAGCTCGGGTTACATATTGTTCTCCGAGCAGTACTTC
NA	TRBV2	TRBJ2-2	NA	CASSPTKNFGGARGELFF	TGTGCCAGCAGTCCTACGAAAAATTTTGGGGGAGCTCGCGGGGAGCTGTTTTTT
NA	TRBV15	TRBJ1-5	many	CATSRPGTSNQPQHF	TGTGCCACCAGCAGGCCAGGGACTAGCAATCAGCCCCAGCATTTT